What follows is one T cell receptor (beta chain) and its context. No cognate antigen has been identified for it. No base quality values were provided; no much bigger clone lies one nucleotide off. The data were obtained in a study of blood T cell repertoires in COVID-19 (TCRdb year 2020). Concerning the study at large: Samples covering the acute and convalescent phases of COVID-19 were provided by collaborators in the United States, Italy and Spain. Subjects who had been exposed to COVID-19, were actively infected with it, or had recovered from it provided the deeply sampled blood TCRbeta repertoires that made up the dataset. The samples were drawn from the first 160 participants of the ongoing ImmuneRACE study and from 1,254 subjects provided by 6 global collaborators. Nearly every sample came with metadata listing a de-identified subject ID, COVID-19 status, age in years and sex. Where available, HLA class I and class II types were obtained from metadata supplied by the sample provider rather than from assay-based typing. The prospective study material was composed of cDNA or gDNA derived from T cells, B-cell-depleted T cells, or PBMCs. The repertoires were released in a freely available public database meant as a resource for research on the immune response to SARS-CoV-2. What the study reported, not specific to this receptor: Clinical and demographic metadata were provided uncurated, with the amount varying by source and participant.

TCRbeta CDR3 regions were amplified from genomic DNA by means of the immunoSEQ Assay, a bias-controlled multiplex PCR. Per the source publication's procedure: The number of nucleated cells in each sample was estimated from the amplification of reference gene primers within the assay. Sequence reads were collapsed and filtered to measure the absolute abundance of every unique TCRbeta CDR3 rearrangement. For each sample, productive Simpson clonality was calculated as the square root of Simpson's diversity index over productive rearrangements. TCRdb obtained this table from immuneACCESS and retained in-frame rearrangements with V and J assigned. These tables miss some clones; where compared with another copy, unresolved V genes account for less than half of the shortfall, and the remainder is unexplained. That table gives V, J and clone size, and the DNA gave D and trimming. A total of roughly 190,000 clones appear in this sample, around 89% of them only once. The top ten clones comprise around 0.77% of the sample.

Participants in the prospective study were enrolled through a virtual design, were aged about 18 to 100 years, and lived in about 25 United States geographic areas. Cohort assignment in the prospective study relied on participant-reported clinical history from a screening survey and a study questionnaire. Recovered participants in ImmuneRACE Cohort 3 were defined as having two consecutive negative NP/OP PCR tests, clearance from a healthcare professional, or resolution of symptoms. Mobile phlebotomists in the prospective study collected whole blood, serum and a nasopharyngeal or oropharyngeal swab from every participant. Over an approximately 2-month period, participants in the prospective study had the option of providing additional blood draws and questionnaires. Prospective study blood samples were shipped either frozen or at room temperature before DNA extraction. The clonotype was recovered from a young woman who had recovered from COVID-19. Sequenced: PBMCs or T cells enriched from blood (not recorded which).

The CDR3 in this case is CASSHPTSIQRGQGQTQYF. The DNA reads TGCGCCAGCAGCCACCCCACCTCGATTCAGCGGGGCCAGGGTCAGACCCAGTACTTC. The receptor chain draws on TRBV4-1 and TRBJ2-5, and TRBD2 matches 7 of the central bases. CDR1 is given as MGHRA and CDR2 as YSYEKL, both from the germline V gene. V lost 3 bases and J lost 6 bases, and the count of bases not matched to a germline gene is 22. From the cysteine up to the phenylalanine, the CDR3 has a length of 19 residues. CDR3 DNA only is kept here, 57 bases in frame from base 1.